Following are 31 T cell receptor beta chains from one sample sequenced in a study of blood T cell repertoires in COVID-19. Profiling relied on immunoSEQ multiplex PCR, and the TCRdb table lists in-frame clones only, not all of them. The sample includes 300,000 to 450,000 clones, 88% of them seen just once. Sequencing was done on a sample of PBMCs or T cells enriched from blood (not recorded which). The receptors were gathered from a woman under 40 who had been exposed to COVID-19.

The V and J genes are TRBV7-2 and TRBJ1-1; TRBD1 is a possible D gene (5 bases). The germline V gene encodes CDR1 SGHTA and CDR2 FQGNSA. The CDR3 sequence is 16 residues long. V was pared by 5 bases and J by 3 bases, with 19 bases between. The CDR3 DNA follows: TGTGCCAGCAGCCATCCACCCGGGGGGTGGGACACTGAAGCTTTCTTT. It specifies CASSHPPGGWDTEAFF.

This clone was seen many times. This chain uses TRBV28 with TRBJ2-7, with 7 bases lining up with TRBD1. The V gene end was trimmed by 6 bases and the J gene end by 7 bases; junction bases not matched to a gene: 12. Germline CDR1 and CDR2: MDHEN and SYDVKM. The CDR3 has 14 amino acids. The CDR3 here is CASRGPGQLLEQYF. CDR3 DNA sequence: TGTGCCAGCAGGGGACCGGGACAGCTTCTGGAGCAGTACTTC.

J is TRBJ2-3 and V is TRBV4-1; TRBD1 matches at 11 bases. Germline CDR1 reads MGHRA; CDR2 reads YSYEKL. V lost 0 bases to trimming and J lost 3 bases; unmatched junction nucleotides: 2. This CDR3 comprises 16 residues. In DNA, the CDR3 is TGCGCCAGCAGCCAAGAAGGGGACAGGGGGACAGATACGCAGTATTTT. This translates into CASSQEGDRGTDTQYF.

The chain uses TRBV19 and TRBJ1-5; 7 bases are shared with TRBD1. From germline, CDR1 is LNHDA and CDR2 SQIVND (reference sequence). The J segment lost 7 bases and the V segment lost 7 bases, leaving 10 bases of the junction unmatched. The CDR3 is 14 amino acids. The CDR3 loop reads CASTVQGVAQPQHF. CDR3 in DNA: TGTGCCAGTACCGTCCAGGGGGTAGCGCAGCCCCAGCATTTT.

This clone was observed a handful of times. The chain joins TRBV27 to TRBJ2-1, with D possibly being TRBD2 (7 bases). Germline-derived CDR1 and CDR2 are MNHEY and SMNVEV (reference sequence). This CDR3 comprises 16 residues. V shed 3 bases and J shed 0 bases, with 12 bases lying between them. CDR3 sequence reads: CASSLGGPVSYNEQFF. In DNA, the CDR3 is TGTGCCAGCAGTTTGGGGGGGCCCGTCTCCTACAATGAGCAGTTCTTC.

V usage is TRBV7-9 and J usage is TRBJ2-3; 12 nucleotides line up with TRBD2. V lost 5 bases, J lost 3 bases, and 6 bases stayed unmatched. This CDR3 spans 16 amino acids. CDR1 is SEHNR and CDR2 is FQNEAQ in the germline V gene (reference sequence). The CDR3 DNA follows: TGTGCCAGCAGCCCGACTAGCGGGAGTTTTACAGATACGCAGTATTTT. Encoded protein: CASSPTSGSFTDTQYF.

CDR3 protein: CASSPGTYLNYGYTF. The DNA for the CDR3 is TGTGCCAGCAGTCCCGGGACTTACTTAAACTATGGCTACACCTTC. The V gene is TRBV6-5, the J gene TRBJ1-2; maybe TRBD1 (5 bases). This CDR3 has 15 amino acids. With 5 bases removed from V and 2 bases from J, the gap between germline ends came to 15 bases. Germline V gene sequence: CDR1 MNHEY, CDR2 SVGAGI.

The rearrangement joins TRBV5-1 to TRBJ2-7, with 9 bases fitting TRBD2. Germline V CDR1 and CDR2: SGHRS, YFSETQ. V was clipped by 0 bases and J by 8 bases; unmatched bases: 9. The CDR3 is 15 residues long. As DNA, the CDR3 is TGCGCCAGCAGCTTGGGTCCGCGGGAGGGTGGAAAGCAGTACTTC. Translation gives CASSLGPREGGKQYF.

This clone turned up a few times. The J gene is TRBJ2-2, the V gene TRBV10-2, with 11 bases matching TRBD2. This CDR3 has 18 amino acids. Trimming took 0 bases from V and 5 from J; bases not matched to a gene: 8. CDR1 is WSHSY and CDR2 is SAAADI in the germline V gene. The chain's CDR3 is CASSESWASGRRTGELFF. The DNA for the CDR3 is TGCGCCAGCAGTGAGTCGTGGGCTAGCGGGAGGCGGACCGGGGAGCTGTTTTTT.

V gene TRBV5-1 combines with J gene TRBJ2-7; D is perhaps TRBD1 (6 bases). CDR1 is SGHRS and CDR2 is YFSETQ in the germline V gene. The V end was cut by 0 bases, the J end by 2 bases, with 18 bases between. The CDR3 is 17 residues long. In nucleotides, the CDR3 is TGCGCCAGCAGCTTGGCGAGGGCGAGGGACAAAGCCTACGAGCAGTACTTC. It is translated as CASSLARARDKAYEQYF.

This clone was recorded only once. V and J are TRBV27 and TRBJ2-7, with 15 bases fitting TRBD2. The CDR3 consists of 17 residues. V was pared by 6 bases and J by 5 bases, with 11 bases of the junction left unmatched. From germline, CDR1 is MNHEY and CDR2 SMNVEV (reference sequence). The CDR3 bases are TGTGCCAGCAGCTCCCGGACTAGCGGGAGGGGCACCCACGAGCAGTACTTC. Encoded protein: CASSSRTSGRGTHEQYF.

This clone was seen only once. The rearrangement uses TRBV11-3 and TRBJ1-1; possible D gene TRBD1, 5 bases. Per germline, CDR1 SGHNT and CDR2 YENEEA. V lost 6 bases to trimming and J lost 1 base, with 15 bases between them. The CDR3 loop spans 15 amino acids. CDR3 region: CASSWGTGWNTEAFF. The CDR3 bases are TGTGCCAGCAGTTGGGGCACCGGATGGAACACTGAAGCTTTCTTT.

This chain joins TRBV7-8 and TRBJ2-1; tentatively, D is TRBD2 (6 bases). Germline-derived CDR1 and CDR2 are SGHVS and FQNEAQ. CDR3 length: 19 residues. Trimming pared 2 bases from V and 0 bases from J, leaving 20 bases between. As DNA, the CDR3 is TGTGCCAGCAGCTTAAGGGGACTCCGCTCCTTGAGCTCCTACAATGAGCAGTTCTTC. It is translated as CASSLRGLRSLSSYNEQFF.

The chain is built from TRBV27 and TRBJ2-7, with D uncertain. The germline gives CDR1 MNHEY, CDR2 SMNVEV (reference sequence). V dropped 6 bases and J dropped 0 bases, with 12 bases sitting between them. CDR3 length: 14 amino acids. In DNA form, the CDR3 reads TGTGCCAGCAGGCAGTACCCCACCTCCTACGAGCAGTACTTC. Translated, it gives CASRQYPTSYEQYF.

The chain employs TRBV3-1 (or the pseudogene TRBV3-2) and TRBJ1-4; 7 nucleotides line up with TRBD1. The V gene end was trimmed by 4 bases and the J gene end by 4 bases; junction bases not matched to a gene: 3. The germline CDR1 and CDR2 sequences are LGHDT and YNNKEL (reference sequence). The CDR3 sequence is 14 residues long. CDR3 in DNA: TGTGCCAGCAGCCTGACAGGGTATAATGAAAAACTGTTTTTT. Translated, it gives CASSLTGYNEKLFF.

The J gene is TRBJ2-7, the V gene TRBV9; D is uncertain. CDR1 and CDR2 (germline): SGDLS, YYNGEE. This CDR3 has 14 amino acids. V was clipped by 2 bases and J by 1 base, with 10 bases between them. CDR3 nucleotide sequence: TGTGCCAGCAGCGTCACAGTGCTTTCCTACGAGCAGTACTTC. Amino acid sequence: CASSVTVLSYEQYF.

The chain carries TRBV5-1 and TRBJ2-4; 7 bases are a match to TRBD1. CDR1 is SGHRS and CDR2 is YFSETQ in the germline V gene. V lost 4 bases to trimming and J lost 8 bases; unmatched junction nucleotides: 12. This CDR3 is 15 amino acids long. DNA of the CDR3: TGCGCCAGCAGCCTGAGCCAGACAGGGAGTCACATTCAGTACTTC. Translated, it gives CASSLSQTGSHIQYF. Supplemented by reference TRBV5-1 and TRBJ2-4, the full variable domain reads KAGVTQTPRYLIKTRGQQVTLSCSPISGHRSVSWYQQTPGQGLQFLFEYFSETQRNKGNFPGRFSGRQFSNSRSEMNVSTLELGDSALYLCASSLSQTGSHIQYFGAGTRLSVL.

The chain links TRBV7-8 to TRBJ1-3, with D possibly being TRBD1 (6 bases). V was clipped by 1 base and J by 0 bases, with 10 bases between them. The CDR3 is 16 residues long. Germline loops: CDR1 SGHVS, CDR2 FQNEAQ. CDR3 bases: TGTGCCAGCAGCTTAGTCCGACAGGTCTCTGGAAACACCATATATTTT. This codes for CASSLVRQVSGNTIYF.

A note on this clone: Sequence at one end of the junction differs from germline and may be a read error. The chain uses TRBV11-2 and TRBJ1-1; TRBD1 might be the D (5 bases). Germline CDR1 SGHAT, CDR2 FQNNGV. The CDR3 covers 14 residues. CDR3 nucleotides: TGTGCCAGCAGCCTAGACAGTTGGAGCACTGAAGCTTTCTTT. Translating it yields CASSLDSWSTEAFF. The variable domain in full, completed from reference TRBV11-2 and TRBJ1-1, reads EAGVAQSPRYKIIEKRQSVAFWCNPISGHATLYWYQQILGQGPKLLIQFQNNGVVDDSQLPKDRFSAERLKGVDSTLKIQPAKLEDSAVYLCASSLDSWSTEAFFGQGTRLTVV.

This clone appeared a single time. The CDR3 DNA follows: TGTGCCAGCAGCTTAGGAGCCTTGACTGAAGCTTTCTTT. This codes for CASSLGALTEAFF. This chain uses TRBV11-2 with TRBJ1-1; D unclear. Trimming removed 1 base at V and 5 bases at J, with 8 bases between. The CDR3 loop spans 13 amino acids. Germline-derived CDR1 and CDR2 are SGHAT and FQNNGV.

This chain uses TRBV2 with TRBJ2-7; tentative D call: TRBD1 (5 bases). There are 15 residues in the CDR3. Germline CDR1 SNHLY, CDR2 FYNNEI. Trimming left V 3 bases short and J 6 bases short, with 18 bases between. CDR3: CASSDRVAGLREQYF. The CDR3 DNA reads TGTGCCAGCAGTGATAGAGTAGCAGGGTTGCGCGAGCAGTACTTC.

This clone appeared a single time. The chain recombines TRBV7-9 with TRBJ1-4, with D hard to call. CDR1 SEHNR and CDR2 FQNEAQ come from the germline V gene (reference sequence). This CDR3 region has 11 residues. The V end lost 5 bases, the J end lost 4 bases, and 2 bases lay between the germline ends. CDR3 DNA sequence: TGTGCCAGCAGCCTTAATGAAAAACTGTTTTTT. As protein: CASSLNEKLFF.

This clone appeared once. The chain uses TRBV7-9 and TRBJ2-1; TRBD1 might be the D (6 bases). CDR3 size: 16 residues. Germline V gene lookup returns CDR1 SEHNR and CDR2 FQNEAQ (reference sequence). Trimming shortened V by 2 bases and J by 4 bases, and 15 bases separated the two germline ends. The CDR3 DNA follows: TGTGCCAGCAGCTTAATCAGGGGCGGGTATTACAATGAGCAGTTCTTC. This encodes CASSLIRGGYYNEQFF. Looking up the rest from reference TRBV7-9 and TRBJ2-1 gives the full variable domain: DTGVSQNPRHKITKRGQNVTFRCDPISEHNRLYWYRQTLGQGPEFLTYFQNEAQLEKSRLLSDRFSAERPKGSFSTLEIQRTEQGDSAMYLCASSLIRGGYYNEQFFGPGTRLTVL.

The chain combines TRBV7-2 with TRBJ1-2; D is uncertain. Germline values: CDR1 SGHTA, CDR2 FQGNSA. This CDR3 has 14 amino acids. V shed 5 bases and J shed 2 bases, with 12 bases lying between them. CDR3 loop: CASSRGRENYGYTF. The CDR3 bases are TGTGCCAGCAGCAGAGGACGGGAAAACTATGGCTACACCTTC.

This chain connects TRBV7-8 to TRBJ1-5; 9 nucleotides agree with TRBD1. There are 15 residues in the CDR3. Germline V gene lookup returns CDR1 SGHVS and CDR2 FQNEAQ. Losses at the gene ends were 5 bases for V and 4 bases for J; bases not matched to a gene: 6. CDR3 sequence (DNA): TGTGCCAGCAGCCGTGACAGGGGGTGGAATCAGCCCCAGCATTTT. Translation gives CASSRDRGWNQPQHF.

The chain couples TRBV9 to TRBJ1-4; 10 positions match TRBD1. This CDR3 is 15 amino acids long. CDR1 SGDLS and CDR2 YYNGEE come from the germline V gene. The V and J ends lost 2 bases and 7 bases, in that order; junction bases with no gene match: 5. DNA for the CDR3: TGTGCCAGCAGCGTCGAGGGGACAGGGGTTGAAAAACTGTTTTTT. Residues: CASSVEGTGVEKLFF.

The V gene is TRBV2, the J gene TRBJ2-1; TRBD2 aligns across 12 bases. This CDR3 is built from 15 residues. The V gene's germline CDR1 is SNHLY and CDR2 FYNNEI. V lost 6 bases and J lost 8; bases outside the gene matches: 8. In DNA form, the CDR3 reads TGTGCCAGCAGCCCAAGGACTAGCGGGAACGATGAGCAGTTCTTC. Encoded protein: CASSPRTSGNDEQFF.

The rearrangement links TRBV7-3 to TRBJ2-7; 9 bases are a match to TRBD1. CDR1 is SGHTA, CDR2 FQGTGA, per germline. V lost 2 bases to trimming and J lost 5 bases; unmatched junction nucleotides: 16. CDR3 length: 18 amino acids. The CDR3 nucleotides are TGTGCCAGCAGCTTACGCTCGGGACAGGGAGGGAAGTACGACGAGCAGTACTTC. Amino acid sequence: CASSLRSGQGGKYDEQYF.

Turning to this clone: Other DNA variants within this sample encode the same CDR3. The chain carries TRBV5-1 and TRBJ1-4; 11 bases map to TRBD1. V lost 4 bases, J lost 8 bases, and 4 bases stayed unmatched. Germline V gives CDR1 SGHRS, CDR2 YFSETQ. The CDR3 loop spans 14 amino acids. For the CDR3, the DNA is TGCGCCAGCAGCCTGGACAGGGGGCGAGAAAAACTGTTTTTT. Protein: CASSLDRGREKLFF.

This sequence joins TRBV20-1 and TRBJ1-1, with 7 positions matching TRBD1. After removal of 3 bases from V and 2 bases from J, the junction contained 9 bases not matched to a gene. This CDR3 contains 15 residues. Germline CDR1 DFQATT, CDR2 SNEGSKA (reference sequence). The CDR3 region is CSASSPRGGNTEAFF. The DNA for the CDR3 is TGCAGTGCTAGTTCCCCTCGAGGGGGCAACACTGAAGCTTTCTTT.

This clone was found once. This chain uses TRBV2 with TRBJ1-5; D unresolved. CDR3 length: 13 residues. Deletions cut 2 bases from V and 7 bases from J, with 9 bases between. Germline-derived CDR1 and CDR2 are SNHLY and FYNNEI. The CDR3: CASSESVRQPQHF. CDR3 nucleotide sequence: TGTGCCAGCAGTGAAAGCGTCCGGCAGCCCCAGCATTTT. Based on the CDR3 plus reference TRBV2 and TRBJ1-5, the full variable domain is EPEVTQTPSHQVTQMGQEVILRCVPISNHLYFYWYRQILGQKVEFLVSFYNNEISEKSEIFDDQFSVERPDGSNFTLKIRSTKLEDSAMYFCASSESVRQPQHFGDGTRLSIL.